Below, 9 T cell receptor beta chains from the same sample are listed, as sequenced in a study of Graves' ophthalmopathy and Graves' hyperthyroidism. Amplification of the TCR beta CDR3 regions used RNA transcripts (as template). First-round RT-PCR with HTBI primers preceded a second-round multiplex PCR. One entry per CDR3 protein results from TCRdb running MiXCR on the multiplex PCR reads. The sample consists of around 340,000 distinct CDR3 sequences, 15% to 20% of them appearing once. Sequencing input: peripheral blood. All receptors come from an adult man with Graves' ophthalmopathy.

The sample holds many counts of this clonotype. This chain uses TRBV29-1 with TRBJ1-1; D call uncertain. The CDR3 has 13 residues. Germline CDR1 and CDR2: SQVTM and ANQGSEA. V was pared by 5 bases and J by 1 base, with 11 bases between. The CDR3 is CSVQSSKNTEAFF. CDR3 sequence (DNA): TGCAGCGTTCAATCCAGCAAGAACACTGAAGCTTTCTTT.

This rearrangement joins TRBV6-2 or TRBV6-3 to TRBJ2-5; 7 bases fit TRBD1. The CDR3 is 15 amino acids. Germline V gene data show CDR1 as MNHEY and CDR2 as SVGEGT. V was clipped by 2 bases and J by 5 bases; unmatched bases: 8. The CDR3, as DNA: TGTGCCAGCAGTTACATCGGAAGGGGGCTCGAGACCCAGTACTTC. Translated, it gives CASSYIGRGLETQYF.

The sample holds many counts of this clonotype. The rearrangement links TRBV12-5 to TRBJ1-2; TRBD1 might be the D (6 bases). V was cut by 6 bases and J by 8 bases, with 10 bases left in between. The CDR3 covers 11 residues. In germline, CDR1 is LGHNT, CDR2 FRNRAP. CDR3 in amino acids: CASGSGDGYTF. CDR3 nucleotide sequence: TGTGCTAGTGGCTCAGGGGACGGCTACACCTTC.

This clonotype was seen a handful of times. The gene calls are TRBV18 and TRBJ1-2, with 8 bases fitting TRBD1. The V gene end was trimmed by 8 bases and the J gene end by 6 bases; junction bases not matched to a gene: 8. CDR3 length: 13 amino acids. In germline, CDR1 is KGHSH, CDR2 LQKENI. Here the CDR3 reads CASTGPGGNGYTF. CDR3 DNA sequence: TGTGCCAGCACCGGACCAGGGGGCAATGGCTACACCTTC.

Many counts were recorded for this clonotype. J is TRBJ1-2 and V is TRBV24-1; D unresolved. Per germline, CDR1 KGHDR and CDR2 SFDVKD. The V end was cut by 4 bases, the J end by 4 bases, with 6 bases between. CDR3 length: 12 amino acids. The CDR3 loop reads CATSDPGYGYTF. CDR3 sequence (DNA): TGTGCCACCAGTGACCCGGGCTATGGCTACACCTTC.

This clonotype showed up many times. The rearrangement uses TRBV6-5 and TRBJ2-7; 9 bases are a match to TRBD1. J was trimmed by 2 bases and V by 2 bases; bases with no gene match: 4. The CDR3 extends over 15 amino acids. Germline values: CDR1 MNHEY, CDR2 SVGAGI. In nucleotides, the CDR3 is TGTGCCAGCAGTTACATCTGGGACAGGGCCTACGAGCAGTACTTC. Protein: CASSYIWDRAYEQYF.

The sample holds one count of this clonotype. Mismatch with germline at one junction end may stem from a read error. In nucleotides, the CDR3 is TGTGCCTGGAGTTATGGGGATCAGAAGCCCCAGCGTTTT. Its protein is CAWSYGDQKPQRF. The rearrangement links TRBV30 to TRBJ1-5; D not certain. This CDR3 has 13 residues. Germline assignment: CDR1 GTSNPN and CDR2 SVGIG (reference sequence).

The table lists this clonotype with many counts. The chain has TRBV30 and TRBJ2-2; 9 bases agree with TRBD2. V shed 4 bases and J 5 bases; nucleotides not matched to a gene: 8. This CDR3 comprises 15 residues. CDR1 and CDR2 (germline): GTSNPN, SVGIG (reference sequence). The CDR3: CAWNGGGAWTGELFF. The DNA of the CDR3 is TGTGCCTGGAACGGCGGGGGGGCTTGGACCGGGGAGCTGTTTTTT.

This clonotype was seen many times. The chain couples TRBV4-1 to TRBJ1-1, with TRBD1 as a possible D gene (5 bases). Germline loops: CDR1 MGHRA, CDR2 YSYEKL. The CDR3 contains 13 residues. Trimming took 4 bases from V and 6 from J, leaving 12 bases between them. CDR3 in DNA: TGCGCCAGCAGCCCCAGGGAAGTCGCTGAAGCTTTCTTT. Encoded protein: CASSPREVAEAFF.